This T cell receptor (beta chain) was recovered during a study of vaccination and CD4 T cells after COVID-19. Sequencing of DNA taken from cultured CD4+ T cells relied on the Oncomine TCR Beta short-read assay. In this case, cultured CD4+ T cells provided the extracted genomic DNA. TCRdb ran MiXCR on the PCR reads and lists one entry per CDR3 protein. The table lists 20,000 to 25,000 distinct CDR3 sequences, approximately 39% of them singletons, with just over 7% in the top ten. Trimming cost V 0 bases and J 2 bases, with 7 bases left between them. This CDR3 is 13 amino acids long. CDR1 is DFQATT and CDR2 is SNEGSKA in the germline V gene (reference sequence). This sample's treatment: approximately nine-day PBMC culture with coronavirus spike peptide pools or control peptides (ViraFEST assay). For this clonotype: The target antigen is unknown.

The sequence came from a human donor who had recovered from COVID-19. The chain joins TRBV20-1 to TRBJ1-1; D is uncertain. The sequenced sample consisted of CD4+ T cells from blood, cultured in vitro. CDR3 bases: TGCAGTGCTAGAGAACAGTTCAACACTGAAGCTTTCTTT. Amino acid sequence: CSAREQFNTEAFF.